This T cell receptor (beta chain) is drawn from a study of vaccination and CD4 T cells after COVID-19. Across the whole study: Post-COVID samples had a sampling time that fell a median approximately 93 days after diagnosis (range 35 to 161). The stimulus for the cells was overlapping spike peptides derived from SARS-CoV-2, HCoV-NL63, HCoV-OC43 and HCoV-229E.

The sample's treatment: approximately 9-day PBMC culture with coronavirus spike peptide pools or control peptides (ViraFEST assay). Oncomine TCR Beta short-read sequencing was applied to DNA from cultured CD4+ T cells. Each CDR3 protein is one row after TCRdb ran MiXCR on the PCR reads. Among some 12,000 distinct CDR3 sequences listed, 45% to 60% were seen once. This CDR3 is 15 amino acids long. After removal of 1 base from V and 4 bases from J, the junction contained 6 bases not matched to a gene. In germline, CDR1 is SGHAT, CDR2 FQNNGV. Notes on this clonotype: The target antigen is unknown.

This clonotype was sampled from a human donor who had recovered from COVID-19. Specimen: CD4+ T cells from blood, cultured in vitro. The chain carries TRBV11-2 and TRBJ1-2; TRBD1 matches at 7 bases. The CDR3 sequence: CASSLAGQATYGYTF. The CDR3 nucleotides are TGTGCCAGCAGCTTAGCAGGACAGGCTACCTATGGCTACACCTTC.